Included here is one TCR beta chain sequence, with context. The antigen is not known. The data originate from a study of cytomegalovirus exposure and HLA in healthy donors. Study background: An early release of data contained some 80 million unique TCRs, which came from HLA-typed donors. General study points: In a later analysis, V- and J-gene trimming of beta chains associated with a DCLRE1C missense variant, replicated independently. Rates of TCR association differed by HLA locus in a later analysis, with DRB1 highest and HLA-C lowest.

Primers for the PCR totalled 60 Vbeta and 13 Jbeta. Per the original methods: Later work found 80 million to 85 million unique TCR beta chains, with about 10 million shared. Here immunoSEQ multiplex PCR was the method, and the copy in TCRdb shows in-frame clones only, minus some. The DNA was the basis for D and trimming; V, J and clone size are from that table. The sample includes around 180,000 clones, approximately 80% seen only once; the top ten take 2.4%. The V and J ends lost 0 bases and 7 bases respectively, with 22 bases between them. The CDR3 sequence is 17 residues long. Germline loops: CDR1 SGHNT, CDR2 YYREEE (reference sequence).

The sample consisted of PBMCs. This TCR derives from a male donor in good health and CMV-seronegative. The chain employs TRBV5-4 and TRBJ2-5, with TRBD2 as a possible D gene (6 bases). DNA of the CDR3: TGTGCCAGCAGCTTGGGTGGACTACAAGGGGATTGGGGGACCCAGTACTTC. Protein sequence: CASSLGGLQGDWGTQYF.